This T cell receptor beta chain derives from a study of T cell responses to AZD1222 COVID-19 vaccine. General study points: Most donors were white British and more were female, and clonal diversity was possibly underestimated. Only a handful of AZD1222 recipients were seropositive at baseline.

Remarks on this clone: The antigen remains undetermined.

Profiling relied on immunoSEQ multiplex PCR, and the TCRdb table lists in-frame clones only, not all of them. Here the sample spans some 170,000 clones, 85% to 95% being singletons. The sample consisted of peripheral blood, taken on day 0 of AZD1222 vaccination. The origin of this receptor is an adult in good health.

CDR3 in amino acids: CASTLWGGFYEQYF. The DNA for the CDR3 is TGTGCCAGCACCCTCTGGGGGGGCTTCTACGAGCAGTACTTC. J is TRBJ2-7 and V is TRBV28; D is perhaps TRBD2 (7 bases). Trimming took 7 bases from V and 3 from J, leaving 16 bases between them. In germline, CDR1 is MDHEN, CDR2 SYDVKM. The CDR3 length is 14 residues.